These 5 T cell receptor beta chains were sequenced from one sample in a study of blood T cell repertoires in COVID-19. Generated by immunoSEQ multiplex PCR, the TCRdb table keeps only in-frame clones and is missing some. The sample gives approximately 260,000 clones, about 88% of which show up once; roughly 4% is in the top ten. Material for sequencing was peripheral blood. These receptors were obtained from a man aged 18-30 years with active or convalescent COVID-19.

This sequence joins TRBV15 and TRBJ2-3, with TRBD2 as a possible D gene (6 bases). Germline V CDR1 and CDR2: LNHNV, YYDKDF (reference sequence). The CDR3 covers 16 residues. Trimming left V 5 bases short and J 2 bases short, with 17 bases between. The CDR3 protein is CATSGRLGGSTDTQYF. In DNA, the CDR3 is TGTGCCACCAGCGGCCGGTTGGGGGGATCCACAGATACGCAGTATTTT. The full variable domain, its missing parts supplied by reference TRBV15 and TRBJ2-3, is DAMVIQNPRYQVTQFGKPVTLSCSQTLNHNVMYWYQQKSSQAPKLLFHYYDKDFNNEADTPDNFQSRRPNTSFCFLDIRSPGLGDTAMYLCATSGRLGGSTDTQYFGPGTRLTVL.

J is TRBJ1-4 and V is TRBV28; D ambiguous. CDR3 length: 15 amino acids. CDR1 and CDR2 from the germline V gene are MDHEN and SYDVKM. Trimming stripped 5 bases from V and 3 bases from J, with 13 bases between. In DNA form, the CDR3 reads TGTGCCAGCAGTCCCAACCGTCTATCTAATGAAAAACTGTTTTTT. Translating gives CASSPNRLSNEKLFF.

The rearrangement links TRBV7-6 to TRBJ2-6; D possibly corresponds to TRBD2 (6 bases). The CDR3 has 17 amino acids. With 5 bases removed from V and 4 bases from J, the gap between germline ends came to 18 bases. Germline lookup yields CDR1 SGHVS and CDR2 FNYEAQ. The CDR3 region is CASSHNPTSSGANVLTF. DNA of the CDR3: TGTGCCAGCAGCCACAACCCGACTAGTTCCGGGGCCAACGTCCTGACTTTC. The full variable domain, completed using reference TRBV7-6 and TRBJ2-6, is GAGVSQSPRYKVTKRGQDVALRCDPISGHVSLYWYRQALGQGPEFLTYFNYEAQQDKSGLPNDRFSAERPEGSISTLTIQRTEQRDSAMYRCASSHNPTSSGANVLTFGAGSRLTVL.

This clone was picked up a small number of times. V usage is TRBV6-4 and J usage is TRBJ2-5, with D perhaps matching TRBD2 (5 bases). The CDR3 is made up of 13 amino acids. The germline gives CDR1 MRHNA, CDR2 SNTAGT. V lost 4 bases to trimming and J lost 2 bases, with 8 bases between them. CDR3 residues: CASSGGPQETQYF. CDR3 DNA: TGTGCCAGCAGTGGCGGGCCTCAAGAGACCCAGTACTTC.

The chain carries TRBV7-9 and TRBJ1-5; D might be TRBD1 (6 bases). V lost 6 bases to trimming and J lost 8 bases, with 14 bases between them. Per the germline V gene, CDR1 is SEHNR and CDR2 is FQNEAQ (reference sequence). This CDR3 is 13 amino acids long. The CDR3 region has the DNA TGTGCCAGCAGTTCCAGGGGAGAAGAGCCCCAGCATTTT. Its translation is CASSSRGEEPQHF.